This T cell receptor (beta chain) comes out of a study of persistence of HIV-infected CD4 T cells. Study-level information: CD4+ T cells responding to CMV or HIV-1 Gag were isolated.

Lysates of CMV-infected fibroblasts at 9.5 to 10 ug/mL stimulated these cells. Sorted nonresponding memory CD4+ T cells were CD40L-negative, CD69-negative, CD45RO-high. The immunoSEQ assay was version 4, run in survey mode. Assay: immunoSEQ multiplex PCR; the TCRdb copy retains only in-frame clones and omits some. The sample lists some 48,000 clones; about 81% were seen once. To note about this clone: Its cognate antigen is unknown.

The CDR3 loop spans 17 amino acids. V gave up 0 bases and J gave up 4 bases; unmatched junction bases: 12. Germline CDR1 and CDR2: LGHNA and YNFKEQ. The TCR sequence derives from an adult man with HIV who was CMV-seropositive. This chain uses TRBV4-2 with TRBJ2-7; 7 bases are a match to TRBD2. The starting material was CD4+ T cells sorted from PBMCs after roughly 18-hour stimulation, obtained from a patient who received antiretroviral therapy. Written as DNA, the CDR3 is TGTGCCAGCAGCCAAGACCCCCCCGGGACTAACCTTTACGAGCAGTACTTC. Its translation is CASSQDPPGTNLYEQYF.